Below are 18 T cell receptor beta chains sequenced from a single sample in a study of technical replicates of blood from a handful of donors. TCRdb's table, derived via immunoSEQ multiplex PCR, lists solely in-frame clones and lacks some. Among about 80,000 clones listed, approximately 98% were seen once. Sequencing used T cells isolated from PBMCs. Every receptor here comes from a human donor in good health.

The genes are TRBV19 and TRBJ2-3, with 9 bases lining up with TRBD1. Germline-derived CDR1 and CDR2 are LNHDA and SQIVND (reference sequence). Losses at the gene ends were 10 bases for V and 2 bases for J; bases not matched to a gene: 13. The CDR3 covers 16 residues. The chain's CDR3 is CATTEGGQGFTDTQYF. Here the CDR3 DNA reads TGTGCCACTACAGAGGGGGGACAGGGATTCACAGATACGCAGTATTTT.

The chain is built from TRBV28 and TRBJ1-2; D not resolved. The V and J ends lost 6 bases and 1 base respectively, with 9 bases between them. Looked up from germline, CDR1 is MDHEN and CDR2 is SYDVKM. This CDR3 has 13 residues. DNA of the CDR3: TGTGCCAGCAGCCCCGACATTAACTATGGCTACACCTTC. Translated: CASSPDINYGYTF.

This sequence joins TRBV9 and TRBJ2-5; 10 bases are a match to TRBD2. V lost 3 bases to trimming and J lost 5 bases; unmatched junction nucleotides: 4. Germline V gene sequence: CDR1 SGDLS, CDR2 YYNGEE. This CDR3 is built from 14 residues. The CDR3 sequence is CASSALAGVETQYF. The CDR3 bases are TGTGCCAGCAGCGCCCTAGCGGGAGTCGAGACCCAGTACTTC.

The V gene is TRBV12-5, the J gene TRBJ2-5, with 12 bases aligning to TRBD2. The length of the CDR3 is 16 residues. V shed 1 base, J shed 4 bases, and the junction held 4 bases outside the gene matches. Germline V gene data show CDR1 as LGHNT and CDR2 as FRNRAP. For the CDR3, the DNA is TGTGCTAGTGGTTTGGGACTAGCGGGAGCTGTAGAGACCCAGTACTTC. Translated, it gives CASGLGLAGAVETQYF.

V and J are TRBV30 and TRBJ1-1; perhaps TRBD1 as D (6 bases). With 0 bases removed from V and 0 bases from J, the gap between germline ends came to 17 bases. This CDR3 has 17 residues. The V gene's germline CDR1 is GTSNPN and CDR2 SVGIG (reference sequence). CDR3 in amino acids: CAWSVRGGGGMNTEAFF. The CDR3 region has the DNA TGTGCCTGGAGTGTACGGGGGGGCGGGGGTATGAACACTGAAGCTTTCTTT.

The rearrangement uses TRBV4-1 and TRBJ2-3, with TRBD1 matching 11 bases. V gave up 3 bases and J gave up 3 bases; unmatched junction bases: 2. CDR1 MGHRA and CDR2 YSYEKL come from the germline V gene. This CDR3 region has 15 residues. The CDR3 nucleotides are TGCGCCAGCAGCCAGGGGGACAGGGGGACAGATACGCAGTATTTT. This translates into CASSQGDRGTDTQYF.

The CDR3 is CASSLESGYLEQYF. CDR3 DNA: TGTGCCAGCAGCTTAGAGTCAGGATACCTCGAGCAGTACTTC. The chain joins TRBV7-6 to TRBJ2-7, with D uncertain. The germline gives CDR1 SGHVS, CDR2 FNYEAQ. V was cut by 1 base and J by 6 bases, with 13 bases left in between. This CDR3 spans 14 amino acids.

V is TRBV4-1 and J is TRBJ2-3; 8 positions match TRBD1. The CDR3 totals 17 residues. J was trimmed by 3 bases and V by 4 bases; bases with no gene match: 12. The germline V gene encodes CDR1 MGHRA and CDR2 YSYEKL. For the CDR3, the DNA is TGCGCCAGCAGCCCAAGCTTGACAGGGGCAGGTACAGATACGCAGTATTTT. This codes for CASSPSLTGAGTDTQYF.

The rearrangement uses TRBV7-3 and TRBJ2-3; weak D call: TRBD2 (6 bases). The length of the CDR3 is 15 residues. CDR1 and CDR2 from the germline V gene are SGHTA and FQGTGA. V lost 0 bases, J lost 4 bases, and 11 bases lay in between. CDR3 nucleotide sequence: TGTGCCAGCAGCTTAACCGGGAGAGGGGCAGATACGCAGTATTTT. It specifies CASSLTGRGADTQYF.

This rearrangement joins TRBV6-5 to TRBJ2-2; 8 positions match TRBD1. In germline, CDR1 is MNHEY, CDR2 SVGAGI. V dropped 6 bases and J dropped 2; count of bases not matched to a gene: 5. CDR3 size: 15 residues. CDR3 in DNA: TGTGCCAGCAGCTCCGGACAGGGTAACACCGGGGAGCTGTTTTTT. Translating it yields CASSSGQGNTGELFF.

The V gene is TRBV27, the J gene TRBJ2-2, with TRBD2 as a possible D gene (7 bases). V was pared by 5 bases and J by 6 bases, with 25 bases between. The CDR3 is 18 residues long. The germline V gene has CDR1 MNHEY and CDR2 SMNVEV (reference sequence). CDR3 bases: TGTGCCAGCAGTCCCGCGGGTGCGGGGAGGGGGAGGTCCGGGGAGCTGTTTTTT. It encodes CASSPAGAGRGRSGELFF.

V and J are TRBV6-5 and TRBJ1-2; D might be TRBD1 (5 bases). The CDR3 is 14 amino acids. The V end lost 7 bases, the J end lost 2 bases, and 14 bases lay between the germline ends. Per the germline V gene, CDR1 is MNHEY and CDR2 is SVGAGI. The CDR3 coding sequence is TGTGCCAGCAAGATTGACAGATTGAACTATGGCTACACCTTC. Amino acid sequence: CASKIDRLNYGYTF.

The gene calls are TRBV28 and TRBJ1-4, with D tentatively TRBD1 (5 bases). The CDR3 is 14 residues long. V was cut by 5 bases and J by 4 bases, with 11 bases left in between. CDR1 MDHEN and CDR2 SYDVKM come from the germline V gene. The CDR3 spells CASSPREDNEKLFF. Here the CDR3 DNA reads TGTGCCAGCAGTCCCAGGGAGGATAATGAAAAACTGTTTTTT.

The chain has TRBV6-5 and TRBJ1-1, with D possibly matching TRBD1 (6 bases). In germline, CDR1 is MNHEY, CDR2 SVGAGI. Deletions cut 7 bases from V and 9 bases from J, with 15 bases between. The CDR3 is 12 amino acids. This CDR3 reads CASNMGTGKAFF. The CDR3 bases are TGTGCCAGCAACATGGGTACAGGGAAAGCTTTCTTT.

The rearrangement joins TRBV6-1 to TRBJ1-1; D uncertain. Germline CDR1 is MNHNS and CDR2 is SASEGT. The ends were cut back, 4 bases at V and 4 bases at J, with 10 bases in the middle. The CDR3 is 13 amino acids. The CDR3 DNA sequence: TGTGCCAGCAGTGCTAGCCGGGCCACTGAAGCTTTCTTT. Translated: CASSASRATEAFF.

The genes are TRBV4-2 and TRBJ2-7, with 10 bases identical to TRBD2. V was clipped by 1 base and J by 6 bases; unmatched bases: 9. Germline CDR1 LGHNA, CDR2 YNFKEQ. The CDR3 is made up of 16 amino acids. Here the CDR3 DNA reads TGTGCCAGCAGCCAAGTGGGGGTAGCGGGAGGAGGCGAGCAGTACTTC. Residues: CASSQVGVAGGGEQYF.

The chain joins TRBV5-1 to TRBJ2-1; 10 bases match TRBD2. CDR1 and CDR2 (germline): SGHRS, YFSETQ. Losses at the gene ends were 0 bases for V and 8 bases for J; bases not matched to a gene: 2. This CDR3 contains 14 residues. The chain's CDR3 is CASSLERGGDEQFF. The CDR3 DNA reads as TGCGCCAGCAGCTTGGAGCGGGGGGGCGATGAGCAGTTCTTC. Based on the CDR3 plus reference TRBV5-1 and TRBJ2-1, the full variable domain is KAGVTQTPRYLIKTRGQQVTLSCSPISGHRSVSWYQQTPGQGLQFLFEYFSETQRNKGNFPGRFSGRQFSNSRSEMNVSTLELGDSALYLCASSLERGGDEQFFGPGTRLTVL.

This clone was counted a single time. The rearrangement links TRBV15 to TRBJ1-2; no clear D. Germline V CDR1 and CDR2: LNHNV, YYDKDF (reference sequence). This CDR3 has 15 amino acids. Trimming shortened V by 5 bases and J by 6 bases, and 19 bases separated the two germline ends. The CDR3 region has the DNA TGTGCCACCAGCCCTTTGATCGCCCTCGGAGATGGCTACACCTTC. Its protein is CATSPLIALGDGYTF.